These 28 T cell receptor beta chains were sequenced from one sample in a study of blood T cell repertoires in COVID-19. Here immunoSEQ multiplex PCR was the method, and the copy in TCRdb shows in-frame clones only, minus some. The sample records about 75,000 clones, over 65% being singletons. The source material was peripheral blood. The source is a human donor with acute or convalescent COVID-19. The donor label of this sample is uncertain.

The DNA for the CDR3 is TGTGCCAGCAGCTCGGTAGCGGGAGTAAGGACAGATACGCAGTATTTT. This encodes CASSSVAGVRTDTQYF. The gene calls are TRBV7-2 and TRBJ2-3; 9 nucleotides agree with TRBD2. The CDR3 consists of 16 residues. Germline CDR1 reads SGHTA; CDR2 reads FQGNSA. The V segment lost 4 bases and the J segment 3 bases; nucleotides outside the gene matches: 8.

The rearrangement uses TRBV28 and TRBJ1-1; 7 nucleotides agree with TRBD1. V was clipped by 6 bases and J by 4 bases; unmatched bases: 8. The CDR3 is made up of 14 amino acids. Germline values: CDR1 MDHEN, CDR2 SYDVKM. CDR3 sequence (DNA): TGTGCCAGCAGGGAAGGGGGCGCAATCACTGAAGCTTTCTTT. Encoded protein: CASREGGAITEAFF.

The chain has TRBV6-5 and TRBJ2-1, with 13 bases that match TRBD2. Germline V gene data show CDR1 as MNHEY and CDR2 as SVGAGI. The CDR3 sequence is 15 residues long. V lost 4 bases and J lost 8; bases outside the gene matches: 5. Here the CDR3 reads CASSFGLAGADEQFF. As DNA, the CDR3 is TGTGCCAGCAGTTTTGGACTAGCGGGAGCGGATGAGCAGTTCTTC.

The rearrangement joins TRBV19 to TRBJ2-1, with 7 bases identical to TRBD2. Germline V gives CDR1 LNHDA, CDR2 SQIVND (reference sequence). The CDR3 is made up of 13 amino acids. J was trimmed by 11 bases and V by 3 bases; bases with no gene match: 7. This CDR3 is CASSMDRTRQQFF. CDR3 DNA: TGTGCCAGTAGTATGGATCGGACTAGGCAGCAGTTCTTC.

The chain carries TRBV7-9 and TRBJ1-2; D is unresolved. V lost 4 bases, J lost 4 bases, and 7 bases lay in between. This CDR3 has 12 amino acids. Germline V CDR1 and CDR2: SEHNR, FQNEAQ (reference sequence). CDR3 sequence (DNA): TGTGCCAGCAGCTCCTCCCCCTATGGCTACACCTTC. Translation: CASSSSPYGYTF. Full variable domain (rest looked up from reference TRBV7-9 and TRBJ1-2): DTGVSQNPRHKITKRGQNVTFRCDPISEHNRLYWYRQTLGQGPEFLTYFQNEAQLEKSRLLSDRFSAERPKGSFSTLEIQRTEQGDSAMYLCASSSSPYGYTFGSGTRLTVV.

The J gene is TRBJ1-5, the V gene TRBV5-5, with D tentatively TRBD1 (5 bases). The CDR3 covers 13 residues. V lost 5 bases, J lost 3 bases, and 9 bases lay in between. Germline V gene sequence: CDR1 SGHKS, CDR2 YYEKEE (reference sequence). This chain's CDR3 is CASRRQFNQPQHF. The CDR3 coding sequence is TGTGCCAGCAGACGACAGTTCAATCAGCCCCAGCATTTT.

J is TRBJ1-5 and V is TRBV21-1; whether TRBD1, the table's D call, matches the DNA was not checked. TRBV21-1 has pseudogene status. This CDR3 has 16 amino acids. The CDR3 reads CASSIIRLYSNQPQHF. CDR3 DNA: TGTGCCAGCAGCATTATCAGGCTTTATAGCAATCAGCCCCAGCATTTT.

This clone has only a few counts. The rearrangement links TRBV5-4 to TRBJ1-1, with 7 bases lining up with TRBD1. The V gene end was trimmed by 4 bases and the J gene end by 11 bases; junction bases not matched to a gene: 8. The germline gives CDR1 SGHNT, CDR2 YYREEE (reference sequence). CDR3 size: 12 residues. The CDR3 DNA sequence: TGTGCCAGCAGCACAGACAGGGTCCTTGCTTTCTTT. This sequence encodes CASSTDRVLAFF.

This chain uses TRBV12-3 or TRBV12-4 with TRBJ1-5; D might be TRBD1 (6 bases). V was clipped by 6 bases and J by 9 bases, with 15 bases between them. The CDR3 sequence is 13 residues long. For the CDR3, the DNA is TGTGCCAGCAGGTCCTACAGGGATAGGCCCCAGCATTTT. It specifies CASRSYRDRPQHF.

This rearrangement joins TRBV7-2 to TRBJ2-1; 7 bases align to TRBD2. Germline V gene data show CDR1 as SGHTA and CDR2 as FQGNSA. CDR3 length equals 14 residues. V shed 5 bases and J 4 bases; nucleotides not matched to a gene: 5. The CDR3 DNA is TGTGCCAGCAGCCAAGGACTAGAGTACAATGAGCAGTTCTTC. Its translation: CASSQGLEYNEQFF.

The rearrangement uses TRBV3-1 (or the pseudogene TRBV3-2) and TRBJ2-5; D is perhaps TRBD1 (6 bases). The length of the CDR3 is 17 residues. The germline V gene has CDR1 LGHDT and CDR2 YNNKEL (reference sequence). Between the trimmed V and J ends, which lost 0 bases and 5 bases, there was a span of 19 bases. CDR3 DNA: TGTGCCAGCAGCCAAGATATAGGGGCACAGGGCGGGGAGACCCAGTACTTC. Residues: CASSQDIGAQGGETQYF.

This chain connects TRBV2 to TRBJ2-3; 8 nucleotides agree with TRBD2. The CDR3 is 15 amino acids. Germline-derived CDR1 and CDR2 are SNHLY and FYNNEI. The V gene end was trimmed by 8 bases and the J gene end by 3 bases; junction bases not matched to a gene: 10. As DNA, the CDR3 is TGTGCCAGCCTGGGTGGAGCGGGAGCAACAGATACGCAGTATTTT. Translating it yields CASLGGAGATDTQYF. The entire variable domain, with the rest obtained from reference TRBV2 and TRBJ2-3, is as follows: EPEVTQTPSHQVTQMGQEVILRCVPISNHLYFYWYRQILGQKVEFLVSFYNNEISEKSEIFDDQFSVERPDGSNFTLKIRSTKLEDSAMYFCASLGGAGATDTQYFGPGTRLTVL.

The rearrangement joins TRBV7-8 to TRBJ2-7; D perhaps matches TRBD1 (6 bases). Per germline, CDR1 SGHVS and CDR2 FQNEAQ. Trimming shortened V by 1 base and J by 2 bases, and 6 bases separated the two germline ends. The CDR3 is 13 residues long. The CDR3: CASSLEGAYEQYF. The CDR3 bases are TGTGCCAGCAGCTTAGAGGGGGCCTACGAGCAGTACTTC.

The chain combines TRBV6-5 with TRBJ2-1; TRBD1 matches 12 bases. The ends lost 2 bases at V and 8 bases at J; junction bases unmatched: 7. The CDR3 spans 16 residues. Looked up from germline, CDR1 is MNHEY and CDR2 is SVGAGI. CDR3 coding DNA: TGTGCCAGCAGTTACAGGGGGACAGGGGGCATCGATGAGCAGTTCTTC. Protein product: CASSYRGTGGIDEQFF.

The V gene is TRBV7-9, the J gene TRBJ1-1; possibly TRBD1 for D (6 bases). Germline V CDR1 and CDR2: SEHNR, FQNEAQ (reference sequence). The CDR3 is 15 residues long. Trimming took off 3 bases at V and 5 bases at J, with 16 bases between the two ends. Written as DNA, the CDR3 is TGTGCCAGCAGCTTTCTTGTGGGGGCAGAGACTGAAGCTTTCTTT. It is translated as CASSFLVGAETEAFF.

V usage is TRBV7-9 and J usage is TRBJ2-5; no firm D call. V was cut by 7 bases and J by 0 bases, with 6 bases left in between. This CDR3 is 12 amino acids long. Looked up from germline, CDR1 is SEHNR and CDR2 is FQNEAQ (reference sequence). The CDR3 sequence: CASTSNQETQYF. As DNA, the CDR3 is TGTGCCAGCACATCTAACCAAGAGACCCAGTACTTC.

The chain carries TRBV2 and TRBJ2-2, with TRBD1 matching over 7 bases. CDR1 SNHLY and CDR2 FYNNEI come from the germline V gene. The CDR3 contains 15 residues. With 4 bases clipped from V and 0 bases from J, the junction kept 2 bases outside the gene matches. CDR3 in DNA: TGTGCCAGCAGTGTTCAGGGGGCGAACACCGGGGAGCTGTTTTTT. Its translation is CASSVQGANTGELFF.

The V gene is TRBV5-8, the J gene TRBJ1-5; 7 positions match TRBD1. V shed 3 bases and J 2 bases; nucleotides not matched to a gene: 8. CDR3 length equals 16 residues. The germline V gene has CDR1 SGHTS and CDR2 YDEGEE. The CDR3 nucleotides read TGTGCCAGCAGCTCAGGACAGGCGCGAGGCAATCAGCCCCAGCATTTT. Its protein is CASSSGQARGNQPQHF.

The V call is TRBV4-1, the J call TRBJ2-1; 7 positions match TRBD1. Looked up from germline, CDR1 is MGHRA and CDR2 is YSYEKL. The CDR3 loop spans 14 amino acids. The ends lost 2 bases at V and 9 bases at J; junction bases unmatched: 7. CDR3: CASSQFQGVAEQFF. As DNA, the CDR3 is TGCGCCAGCAGCCAATTTCAGGGGGTGGCTGAGCAGTTCTTC.

This clone was seen a single time. This chain uses TRBV5-1 with TRBJ1-1; D ambiguous. CDR1 is SGHRS, CDR2 YFSETQ, per germline. Trimming removed 3 bases at V and 3 bases at J, with 12 bases between. The CDR3 extends over 14 amino acids. The CDR3 reads CASSSRSRDTEAFF. The CDR3 DNA sequence: TGCGCCAGCAGCTCTAGGTCGAGGGACACTGAAGCTTTCTTT.

The J gene is TRBJ2-3, the V gene TRBV2, with 9 bases aligning to TRBD2. Germline assignment: CDR1 SNHLY and CDR2 FYNNEI. Trimming cost V 4 bases and J 13 bases; bases outside gene matches: 6. This CDR3 is built from 12 residues. CDR3 residues: CASSVWTSEEYF. For the CDR3, the DNA is TGTGCCAGCAGTGTCTGGACTAGCGAGGAGTATTTT.

The chain is built from TRBV9 and TRBJ1-6, with unresolved D. V shed 4 bases and J shed 6 bases, with 8 bases lying between them. The CDR3 is 13 amino acids. Germline values: CDR1 SGDLS, CDR2 YYNGEE. This chain's CDR3 is CASSRGLNSPLHF. CDR3 coding DNA: TGTGCCAGCAGCCGAGGACTTAATTCACCCCTCCACTTT.

This clone occurred many times. The CDR3 loop reads CASGPRGLYEQYF. The CDR3 DNA follows: TGTGCCAGCGGGCCCAGGGGGCTGTACGAGCAGTACTTC. The rearrangement joins TRBV6-6 to TRBJ2-7; 8 bases match TRBD1. The CDR3 extends over 13 amino acids. Germline CDR1 reads MNHNY; CDR2 reads SVGAGI (reference sequence). Trimming cost V 8 bases and J 4 bases; bases outside gene matches: 7.

V usage is TRBV28 and J usage is TRBJ2-7, with 7 bases identical to TRBD1. This CDR3 has 15 amino acids. The V segment lost 8 bases and the J segment 0 bases; nucleotides outside the gene matches: 10. Germline CDR1 MDHEN, CDR2 SYDVKM. CDR3: CASVPTGKSSYEQYF. The DNA of the CDR3 is TGTGCCAGCGTGCCGACAGGGAAAAGCTCCTACGAGCAGTACTTC.

The chain employs TRBV6-6 and TRBJ2-7, with a tentative D call TRBD2 (6 bases). The CDR3 has 11 residues. Per germline, CDR1 MNHNY and CDR2 SVGAGI (reference sequence). The V end lost 6 bases, the J end lost 7 bases, and 10 bases lay between the germline ends. CDR3 in amino acids: CASRAGWEQYF. As DNA, the CDR3 is TGTGCCAGCAGGGCGGGGTGGGAGCAGTACTTC.

J is TRBJ2-1 and V is TRBV11-2; 7 bases are a match to TRBD2. The germline V gene has CDR1 SGHAT and CDR2 FQNNGV. The CDR3 consists of 18 residues. Trimming at V came to 3 bases and at J to 0 bases, leaving 11 bases not matched to a gene. The CDR3 loop reads CASSLGPVAGYSYNEQFF. The CDR3 DNA reads TGTGCCAGCAGCTTGGGGCCTGTAGCGGGCTACTCCTACAATGAGCAGTTCTTC.

The chain uses TRBV25-1 and TRBJ1-6; D is undetermined. V lost 4 bases to trimming and J lost 11 bases, with 6 bases between them. From germline, CDR1 is MGHDK and CDR2 SYGVNS. The CDR3 loop spans 11 amino acids. CDR3 nucleotide sequence: TGTGCCAGCAGTGTTCCAACACCCCTCCACTTT. It specifies CASSVPTPLHF.

This chain joins TRBV6-5 and TRBJ2-7, with D possibly matching TRBD2 (6 bases). CDR1 and CDR2 (germline): MNHEY, SVGAGI. The CDR3 runs 13 residues. V was pared by 6 bases and J by 1 base, with 10 bases between. The CDR3 is CASRAGTSYEQYV. The CDR3 nucleotides read TGTGCCAGCAGGGCAGGGACTTCCTACGAGCAGTACGTC.